Listed here are 5 T cell receptor beta chains from one sample, sequenced in a study of blood T cell repertoires in COVID-19. Profiled with immunoSEQ multiplex PCR; TCRdb holds only in-frame clones, not every one. Of tens of thousands of clones in the sample, roughly 77% were seen once. Sequenced input: peripheral blood. The receptor source for this set is a man in his 70s with active or convalescent COVID-19.

This rearrangement joins TRBV3-1 (or the pseudogene TRBV3-2) to TRBJ2-2; perhaps TRBD2 as D (5 bases). CDR3 length: 14 amino acids. Germline V CDR1 and CDR2: LGHDT, YNNKEL (reference sequence). Trimming removed 4 bases at V and 6 bases at J, with 12 bases between. DNA of the CDR3: TGTGCCAGCAGCCTCACTAGGGTAGCCGGGGAGCTGTTTTTT. Translated: CASSLTRVAGELFF.

This clone was recorded a few times. This sequence joins TRBV30 and TRBJ2-1; 11 nucleotides line up with TRBD1. The J segment lost 9 bases and the V segment lost 2 bases, leaving 3 bases of the junction unmatched. The CDR3 contains 13 residues. The germline V gene encodes CDR1 GTSNPN and CDR2 SVGIG (reference sequence). CDR3 DNA: TGTGCCTGGAGTTGGGACAGGGGGTTTGAGCAGTTCTTC. Its translation is CAWSWDRGFEQFF.

The chain couples TRBV30 to TRBJ1-4, with TRBD1 matching over 9 bases. The CDR3 extends over 14 amino acids. Germline CDR1 and CDR2: GTSNPN and SVGIG (reference sequence). The V and J ends lost 3 bases and 7 bases, in that order; junction bases with no gene match: 6. The chain's CDR3 is CAWRGQGTPEKLFF. For the CDR3, the DNA is TGTGCCTGGAGGGGACAGGGAACCCCTGAAAAACTGTTTTTT. The complete variable domain, with remaining parts taken from reference TRBV30 and TRBJ1-4, reads SQTIHQWPATLVQPVGSPLSLECTVEGTSNPNLYWYRQAAGRGLQLLFYSVGIGQISSEVPQNLSASRPQDRQFILSSKKLLLSDSGFYLCAWRGQGTPEKLFFGSGTQLSVL.

V and J are TRBV18 and TRBJ2-3; unclear D gene. Germline values: CDR1 KGHSH, CDR2 LQKENI. The CDR3 has 15 residues. Trimming removed 0 bases at V and 4 bases at J, with 11 bases between. CDR3 in DNA: TGTGCCAGCTCACCACCGGCGGATTCCGCAGATACGCAGTATTTT. Translating it yields CASSPPADSADTQYF.

The chain carries TRBV4-1 and TRBJ2-7, with TRBD1 identical over 7 bases. V shed 2 bases, J shed 4 bases, and the junction held 5 bases outside the gene matches. This CDR3 has 14 residues. Germline CDR1 MGHRA, CDR2 YSYEKL. The CDR3 here is CASSQQAGGYEQYF. CDR3 coding DNA: TGCGCCAGCAGCCAACAAGCAGGGGGTTACGAGCAGTACTTC.